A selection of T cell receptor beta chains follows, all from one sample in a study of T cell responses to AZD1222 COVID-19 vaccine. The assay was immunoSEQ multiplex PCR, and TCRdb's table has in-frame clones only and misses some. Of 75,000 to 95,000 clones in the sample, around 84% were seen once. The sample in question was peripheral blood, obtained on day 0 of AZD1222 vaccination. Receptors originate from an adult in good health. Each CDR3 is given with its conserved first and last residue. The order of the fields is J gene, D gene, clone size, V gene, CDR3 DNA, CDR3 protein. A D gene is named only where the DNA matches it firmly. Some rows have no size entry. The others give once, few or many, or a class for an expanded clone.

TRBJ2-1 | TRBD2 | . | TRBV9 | TGTGCCAGCAGCGTAGGGGGTAGCGGGGTTAATGAGCAGTTCTTC | CASSVGGSGVNEQFF
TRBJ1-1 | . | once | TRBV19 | TGTGCCAGTAGCCCCACACCCAACACTGAAGCTTTCTTT | CASSPTPNTEAFF
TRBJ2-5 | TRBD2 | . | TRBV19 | TGTGCCAGTAGCCAGACCGGGACTAGCGACTGGGAGACCCAGTACTTC | CASSQTGTSDWETQYF
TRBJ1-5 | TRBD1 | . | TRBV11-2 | TGTGCCAGCAGCGGGACAGGAGGGGAACAGCCCCAGCATTTT | CASSGTGGEQPQHF
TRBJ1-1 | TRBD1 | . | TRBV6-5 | TGTGCCAGCAGAGCCGGCCAAGGGGGCATTGAAGCTTTCTTT | CASRAGQGGIEAFF
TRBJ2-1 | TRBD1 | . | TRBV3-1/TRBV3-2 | TGTGCCAGCAGCCAACAGGGACAGGGCTTCTACAATGAGCAGTTCTTC | CASSQQGQGFYNEQFF
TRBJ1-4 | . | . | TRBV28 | TGTGCCAGCAGTTTTCAGGGGCCTAATGAAAAACTGTTTTTT | CASSFQGPNEKLFF
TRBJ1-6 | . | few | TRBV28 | TGTGCCACCTCGGGAGGGGATTCACCCCTCCACTTT | CATSGGDSPLHF
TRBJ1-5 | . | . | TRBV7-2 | TGTGCCAGCAGCCCCGGGGGGGGATGGCAGCCCCAGCATTTT | CASSPGGGWQPQHF
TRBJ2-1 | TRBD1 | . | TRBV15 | TGTGCCACCAGCGATATAGGCGGGACAGGGGTATACAATGAGCAGTTCTTC | CATSDIGGTGVYNEQFF
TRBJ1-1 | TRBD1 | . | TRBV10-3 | TGTGCCATCAGTTGGGACAGGGACACTGAAGCTTTCTTT | CAISWDRDTEAFF
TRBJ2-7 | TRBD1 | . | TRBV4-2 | TGTGCCAGCAGCCGGGACAGGGTAGGTTGGGAGCAGTACTTC | CASSRDRVGWEQYF
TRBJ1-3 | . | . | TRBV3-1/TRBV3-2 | TGTGCCAGCAGCTATGAAACCGGGGGCTCTGGAAACACCATATATTTT | CASSYETGGSGNTIYF
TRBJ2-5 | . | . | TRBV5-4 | TGTGCCAGCACGACGAGTAGGGGGGCCGGGGAGACCCAGTACTTC | CASTTSRGAGETQYF
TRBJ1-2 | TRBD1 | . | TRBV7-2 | TGTGCCAGCAGTCCGGGACAGGGGTATGGCTACACCTTC | CASSPGQGYGYTF
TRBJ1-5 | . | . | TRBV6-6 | TGTGCCAGCAGTTACTCAGCAGGGGTGGGCAATCAGCCCCAGCATTTT | CASSYSAGVGNQPQHF
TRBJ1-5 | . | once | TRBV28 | TGTGCCAGCAGTCCTGGACAGCACAATCAGCCCCAGCATTTT | CASSPGQHNQPQHF
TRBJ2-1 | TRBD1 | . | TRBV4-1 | TGCGCCAGCAGCCAACACCGGGACAGGGGGCGAAATGAGCAGTTCTTC | CASSQHRDRGRNEQFF
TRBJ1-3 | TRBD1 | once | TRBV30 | TGTGCCTGGACCACGGACAGGGATGGTGGAAACACCATATATTTT | CAWTTDRDGGNTIYF
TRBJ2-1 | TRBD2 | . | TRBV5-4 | TGTGCCAGCAAATCGAGCGGGGGGGCCTCCGGCTCCTACAATGAGCAGTTCTTC | CASKSSGGASGSYNEQFF
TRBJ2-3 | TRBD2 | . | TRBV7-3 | TGTGCCAGCAGCCTTGGGACTAGCGGGGGGAAAATAACAGATACGCAGTATTTT | CASSLGTSGGKITDTQYF
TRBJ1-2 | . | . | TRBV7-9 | TGTGCCAGCAGCTTAGCGATGGGAGACAGTACTAACTATGGCTACACCTTC | CASSLAMGDSTNYGYTF
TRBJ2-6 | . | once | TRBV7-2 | TGTGCCAGCAGCCCCCCCAAAGGGTATGGGGCCAACGTCCTGACTTTC | CASSPPKGYGANVLTF
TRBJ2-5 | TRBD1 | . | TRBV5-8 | TGTGCCAGCAGTAAAACTACAGGGGGAAAGACCCAGTACTTC | CASSKTTGGKTQYF
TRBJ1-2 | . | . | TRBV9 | TGTGCCAGCAGCGTAGCTGTAGGGCAGGATGGCTACACCTTC | CASSVAVGQDGYTF
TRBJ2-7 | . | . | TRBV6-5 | TGTGCCAGCAGGTACCGGGACGTAGCCTTCTACGAGCAGTACTTC | CASRYRDVAFYEQYF
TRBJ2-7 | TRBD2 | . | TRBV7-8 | TGTGCCAGCAGCCGGCGGGGGGGAATTTACGAGCAGTACTTC | CASSRRGGIYEQYF